These 23 T cell receptor beta chains share one sample of origin, sequenced in a study of Graves' ophthalmopathy and Graves' hyperthyroidism (dated by TCRdb to 2017 to 2018). Reads for this sample came from an Illumina HiSeq 2000. For repertoire sequencing, TCR beta CDR3 regions were amplified from RNA transcripts. HTBI primers and the Qiagen OneStep RT-PCR kit were used in a first-round RT-PCR, which was followed by a second-round multiplex PCR, size selection and purification. TCRdb trimmed public reads at Q25 via fastp, called clones via MiXCR and kept in-frame beta chains. Under each unique CDR3 protein, matching rows form one entry showing the most common genes and DNA. The sample contains 300,000 to 400,000 distinct CDR3 sequences, under 20% of them found a single time. Clones ranked in the top ten supply more than 9% of the sample. Source material: peripheral blood. These receptor sequences come from an adult man with Graves' ophthalmopathy.

Here the CDR3 reads CATSAFGTGGSGELFF. Written as DNA, the CDR3 is TGTGCCACCAGTGCTTTCGGGACAGGGGGGTCGGGGGAGCTGTTTTTT. The chain uses TRBV24-1 and TRBJ2-2; 11 nucleotides match TRBD1. The V segment lost 5 bases and the J segment 8 bases; nucleotides outside the gene matches: 9. Germline-derived CDR1 and CDR2 are KGHDR and SFDVKD. The CDR3 covers 16 residues.

In this sample, this clonotype turned up many times. V usage is TRBV7-9 and J usage is TRBJ2-7, with 9 positions matching TRBD2. Per germline, CDR1 SEHNR and CDR2 FQNEAQ (reference sequence). Unmatched junction bases numbered 8, after V lost 5 bases and J lost 3 bases. The CDR3 is 15 amino acids. CDR3 DNA: TGTGCCAGCAGCCCCCCCCTAGCGGGGCTCTACGAGCAGTACTTC. This gives the protein CASSPPLAGLYEQYF.

This clonotype came up many times. The rearrangement links TRBV28 to TRBJ2-5, with 7 bases fitting TRBD1. CDR3 length equals 17 residues. J was trimmed by 0 bases and V by 6 bases; bases with no gene match: 13. Germline V gene data show CDR1 as MDHEN and CDR2 as SYDVKM. CDR3 residues: CASSLTVDRADQETQYF. The CDR3 DNA sequence: TGTGCCAGCAGCCTGACCGTTGACAGGGCCGACCAAGAGACCCAGTACTTC.

This clonotype was seen ten or more times. The chain combines TRBV5-5 with TRBJ1-3; no clear D. This CDR3 region has 16 residues. Germline assignment: CDR1 SGHKS and CDR2 YYEKEE (reference sequence). With 0 bases removed from V and 6 bases from J, the gap between germline ends came to 16 bases. The CDR3 DNA is TGTGCCAGCAGCTTGGGTAGCCGAGGTAGGGCAAACACCATATATTTT. Protein product: CASSLGSRGRANTIYF.

This sequence joins TRBV28 and TRBJ2-7, with D possibly matching TRBD2 (5 bases). CDR1 and CDR2 (germline): MDHEN, SYDVKM. V shed 3 bases and J shed 3 bases, with 18 bases lying between them. This CDR3 has 16 amino acids. This CDR3 reads CASSLKTIGYLYEQYF. For the CDR3, the DNA is TGTGCCAGCAGTTTGAAGACTATCGGGTATCTCTACGAGCAGTACTTC.

In its sample, this clonotype was seen many times. The junction and the germline gene differ at one end; a read error may be behind it. V and J are TRBV27 and TRBJ1-5, with 7 bases fitting TRBD1. Germline V gene data show CDR1 as MNHEY and CDR2 as SMNVEV (reference sequence). This CDR3 region has 15 residues. CDR3 sequence reads: CANSLYRGSNQPQHF. As DNA, the CDR3 is TGTGCCAACAGTTTATACAGGGGTAGCAATCAGCCCCAGCATTTT.

The gene calls are TRBV9 and TRBJ2-2; D is tentatively TRBD1 or TRBD2 (6 bases each). V was clipped by 0 bases and J by 6 bases, with 15 bases between them. From germline, CDR1 is SGDLS and CDR2 YYNGEE. The CDR3 consists of 16 residues. In nucleotides, the CDR3 is TGTGCCAGCAGCGTAGTGCCCGGGGGCGCCCCCGGGGAGCTGTTTTTT. It specifies CASSVVPGGAPGELFF.

Concerning this clonotype: A much larger clonotype is one base distant, so this may be a read error. The chain couples TRBV29-1 to TRBJ2-7; 8 nucleotides line up with TRBD1. CDR1 and CDR2 (germline): SQVTM, ANQGSEA. Trimming at V came to 7 bases and at J to 3 bases, leaving 5 bases not matched to a gene. This CDR3 comprises 12 residues. The CDR3 reads CSGGGQDYEQYF. CDR3 DNA sequence: TGCAGCGGTGGGGGACAGGACTACGAGCAGTACTTC.

This clonotype was recorded at least ten times. This chain links TRBV4-1 with TRBJ1-5; a weak D match, TRBD1 (5 bases). The germline V and J ends were trimmed by 0 bases and 10 bases, with 13 bases remaining between them. Germline V gene data show CDR1 as MGHRA and CDR2 as YSYEKL. The CDR3 extends over 14 amino acids. The CDR3 is CASSQEGLSRPQHF. The CDR3 bases are TGCGCCAGCAGCCAAGAGGGACTAAGCCGCCCCCAGCATTTT.

A word on this clonotype: A much larger clone differs from this one at a single base, so this may be a read error. The chain joins TRBV15 to TRBJ1-1; TRBD1 matches at 7 bases. With V trimmed by 6 bases and J by 5 bases, 12 bases remained unmatched. This CDR3 has 15 residues. Germline V gene data show CDR1 as LNHNV and CDR2 as YYDKDF (reference sequence). The CDR3 coding sequence is TGTGCCACCAGGGTTCCGGCACAGGGGCAAACTGAAGCTTTCTTT. It yields the protein CATRVPAQGQTEAFF.

This clonotype was observed many times. CDR3 region: CASSLADWNEQYF. The CDR3 DNA follows: TGCGCCAGCAGCTTGGCAGACTGGAACGAGCAGTACTTC. The genes are TRBV5-1 and TRBJ2-7; D remains unclear. Trimming left V 0 bases short and J 5 bases short, with 9 bases between. Germline V CDR1 and CDR2: SGHRS, YFSETQ. The CDR3 spans 13 residues. The whole variable domain, remainder taken from reference TRBV5-1 and TRBJ2-7, is KAGVTQTPRYLIKTRGQQVTLSCSPISGHRSVSWYQQTPGQGLQFLFEYFSETQRNKGNFPGRFSGRQFSNSRSEMNVSTLELGDSALYLCASSLADWNEQYFGPGTRLTVT.

This rearrangement joins TRBV6-5 to TRBJ1-2; TRBD1 is a possible D gene (6 bases). This CDR3 spans 15 amino acids. The germline CDR1 and CDR2 sequences are MNHEY and SVGAGI. The ends were cut back, 0 bases at V and 3 bases at J, with 11 bases in the middle. CDR3 residues: CASSYSGAQDYGYTF. As DNA, the CDR3 is TGTGCCAGCAGTTACTCGGGGGCACAAGACTATGGCTACACCTTC.

This clonotype was counted ten times or more. J is TRBJ1-6 and V is TRBV10-3; 10 bases align to TRBD1. CDR1 is ENHRY and CDR2 is SYGVKD in the germline V gene. The junction had 9 bases not matched to a gene; V was cut back by 8 bases and J by 5 bases. CDR3 length: 16 amino acids. CDR3 loop: CAISPHGQGDNSPLHF. CDR3 nucleotides: TGTGCCATCTCCCCACACGGACAGGGGGATAATTCACCCCTCCACTTT.

This clonotype showed up many times. J is TRBJ1-2 and V is TRBV20-1; a possible D gene is TRBD1 (5 bases). The CDR3 runs 11 residues. Germline V CDR1 and CDR2: DFQATT, SNEGSKA (reference sequence). Trimming removed 6 bases at V and 8 bases at J, with 13 bases between. In DNA, the CDR3 is TGCAGTGCCAGCAGGGACTGGGGCTACACCTTC. Its translation is CSASRDWGYTF.

At least ten counts were recorded for this clonotype. V gene TRBV5-1 combines with J gene TRBJ2-2, with 9 bases matching TRBD2. The CDR3 is made up of 15 amino acids. In germline, CDR1 is SGHRS, CDR2 YFSETQ. The ends lost 4 bases at V and 4 bases at J; junction bases unmatched: 5. The DNA of the CDR3 is TGCGCCAGCAGCGTGGGACTAGCCCCCACCGGGGAGCTGTTTTTT. This encodes CASSVGLAPTGELFF.

The chain joins TRBV20-1 to TRBJ2-7, with TRBD2 matching 7 bases. With the DNA end fitting TRBJ2-1 better, the J assignment may be wrong. In germline, CDR1 is DFQATT, CDR2 SNEGSKA (reference sequence). CDR3 length: 16 amino acids. The CDR3 DNA sequence: TGCAGTGCTAGAGCGGGGGATATCGGGAGGAGCGACGAGCAGTTCTTC. This codes for CSARAGDIGRSDEQFF.

This clonotype was detected many times. The chain carries TRBV19 and TRBJ2-2; D gene uncertain. The V and J ends lost 6 bases and 4 bases respectively, with 12 bases between them. The germline CDR1 and CDR2 sequences are LNHDA and SQIVND (reference sequence). The CDR3 has 14 residues. CDR3 in amino acids: CASRLGVGTGELFF. In nucleotides, the CDR3 is TGTGCCAGTAGACTGGGTGTTGGCACCGGGGAGCTGTTTTTT.

This clonotype was counted at least ten times. The chain combines TRBV6-1 with TRBJ1-3, with D perhaps TRBD1 (5 bases). The CDR3 has 14 residues. CDR1 MNHNS and CDR2 SASEGT come from the germline V gene. Between the trimmed V and J ends, which lost 4 bases and 3 bases, there was a span of 10 bases. The CDR3 DNA sequence: TGTGCCAGCAGTGTTCGGGGCCTTGGAAACACCATATATTTT. Protein product: CASSVRGLGNTIYF.

This clonotype showed up many times. The chain recombines TRBV20-1 with TRBJ1-1, with D possibly being TRBD1 (6 bases). Germline values: CDR1 DFQATT, CDR2 SNEGSKA (reference sequence). This CDR3 has 15 residues. Trimming pared 5 bases from V and 0 bases from J, leaving 16 bases between. The chain's CDR3 is CSAPSPGQLNTEAFF. Written as DNA, the CDR3 is TGCAGTGCTCCCTCGCCCGGACAGTTGAACACTGAAGCTTTCTTT.

This clonotype was found many times. The V call is TRBV30, the J call TRBJ1-2; 7 nucleotides match TRBD1. The CDR3 has 11 residues. From germline, CDR1 is GTSNPN and CDR2 SVGIG (reference sequence). V gave up 4 bases and J gave up 4 bases; unmatched junction bases: 0. The CDR3 DNA is TGTGCCTGGACAGGGGGCTATGGCTACACCTTC. This gives the protein CAWTGGYGYTF.

The chain recombines TRBV11-1 with TRBJ2-5; D might be TRBD2 (5 bases). Between the trimmed V and J ends, which lost 7 bases and 2 bases, there was a span of 14 bases. There are 14 residues in the CDR3. In germline, CDR1 is SGHAT, CDR2 FQDESV (reference sequence). The CDR3 loop is CASNQPGLQETQYF. The CDR3 bases are TGTGCCAGCAACCAACCGGGATTACAAGAGACCCAGTACTTC.

This clonotype was observed many times. This sequence joins TRBV20-1 and TRBJ2-7; TRBD1 aligns across 9 bases. This CDR3 spans 15 amino acids. Trimming at V came to 0 bases and at J to 3 bases, leaving 6 bases not matched to a gene. Germline CDR1 and CDR2: DFQATT and SNEGSKA (reference sequence). The CDR3 DNA reads as TGCAGTGCTAGAGACCAGGACAGGGGTTACTACGAGCAGTACTTC. The encoded protein is CSARDQDRGYYEQYF.

In this sample, this clonotype turned up many times. This rearrangement joins TRBV12-3 or TRBV12-4 to TRBJ1-6; D gene ambiguous. V was clipped by 2 bases and J by 3 bases, with 8 bases between them. CDR3 size: 15 residues. CDR3 sequence reads: CASSLWAVYNSPLHF. The CDR3 DNA reads as TGTGCCAGCAGTTTATGGGCAGTCTATAATTCACCCCTCCACTTT.